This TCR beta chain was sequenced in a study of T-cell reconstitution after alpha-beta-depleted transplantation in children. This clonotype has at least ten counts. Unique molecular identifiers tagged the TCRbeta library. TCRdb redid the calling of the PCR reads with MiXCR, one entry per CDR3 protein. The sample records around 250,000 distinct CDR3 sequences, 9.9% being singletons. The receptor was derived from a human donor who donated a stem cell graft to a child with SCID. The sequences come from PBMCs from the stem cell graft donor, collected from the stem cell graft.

The CDR3 region is CASSSPGLVGADTQYF. The CDR3 DNA reads TGTGCCAGCAGCTCACCGGGCCTGGTAGGGGCAGATACGCAGTATTTT. The genes are TRBV7-9 and TRBJ2-3; the D gene is possibly TRBD1 (5 bases). Trimming shortened V by 4 bases and J by 4 bases, and 18 bases separated the two germline ends. The CDR3 is made up of 16 amino acids. CDR1 and CDR2 from the germline V gene are SEHNR and FQNEAQ (reference sequence). Using reference TRBV7-9 and TRBJ2-3 for the parts outside the CDR3, the full variable domain is DTGVSQNPRHKITKRGQNVTFRCDPISEHNRLYWYRQTLGQGPEFLTYFQNEAQLEKSRLLSDRFSAERPKGSFSTLEIQRTEQGDSAMYLCASSSPGLVGADTQYFGPGTRLTVL.